Listed here is a single TCR beta chain. These data come from a study of PD-1 blockade in classical Hodgkin lymphoma. Per germline, CDR1 LGHNA and CDR2 YNFKEQ. Trimming at V came to 1 base and at J to 3 bases, leaving 3 bases not matched to a gene. The CDR3 sequence is 15 residues long. TCRdb keeps only in-frame clones here, not all; method: immunoSEQ multiplex PCR. The sample carries about 25,000 clones, around 80% recorded once. Relapses following autologous stem cell transplantation were seen in all patients, with brentuximab vedotin exposure varying. The source material was peripheral blood mononuclear cells (PBMCs), sampled at baseline. The receptor was isolated from a human donor with classical Hodgkin lymphoma. The chain recombines TRBV4-2 with TRBJ2-5, with TRBD2 matching 9 bases. The CDR3 DNA follows: TGTGCCAGCAGCCAAGGGAAGCGGGGGGAAGAGACCCAGTACTTC. Translated: CASSQGKRGEETQYF.